Listed here are 23 T cell receptor beta chains from one sample, sequenced in a study of blood T cell repertoires in COVID-19 (dated by TCRdb to the early 2020s). Library creation used the immunoSEQ multiplex PCR assay. In TCRdb, the immuneACCESS table is reduced to in-frame sequences with V and J assigned. These tables do not hold every clone; where another copy was compared, an unresolved V gene accounts for under half, and the others remain unexplained. The sample records 330,000 or so clones, approximately 88% of which are singletons. About 5% of the sample is taken by the ten largest. The specimen was PBMCs or T cells enriched from blood (not recorded which). These receptors were collected from a man aged 25 to 40 who had recovered from COVID-19.

The chain couples TRBV5-4 to TRBJ1-2; 7 bases are a match to TRBD1. V dropped 4 bases and J dropped 4; count of bases not matched to a gene: 16. CDR1 and CDR2 (germline): SGHNT, YYREEE (reference sequence). The CDR3 is 17 amino acids. CDR3 in amino acids: CASSAPDRDPLSYGYTF. The CDR3 coding sequence is TGTGCCAGCAGCGCCCCTGACAGGGATCCCCTTAGCTATGGCTACACCTTC.

The chain combines TRBV19 with TRBJ1-5; TRBD1 matches 8 bases. After removal of 5 bases from V and 1 base from J, the junction contained 10 bases not matched to a gene. Germline-derived CDR1 and CDR2 are LNHDA and SQIVND (reference sequence). The CDR3 covers 17 residues. DNA of the CDR3: TGTGCCAGTAGTTCTGCAGGGGGCATAGACAGCAATCAGCCCCAGCATTTT. Translation gives CASSSAGGIDSNQPQHF. Looking up the rest from reference TRBV19 and TRBJ1-5 gives the full variable domain: DGGITQSPKYLFRKEGQNVTLSCEQNLNHDAMYWYRQDPGQGLRLIYYSQIVNDFQKGDIAEGYSVSREKKESFPLTVTSAQKNPTAFYLCASSSAGGIDSNQPQHFGDGTRLSIL.

The chain recombines TRBV12-1 with TRBJ2-7; the table's D call of TRBD1 was not tested on the DNA. TRBV12-1 is given as a pseudogene. This CDR3 has 14 amino acids. CDR3 bases: TGTGCCAGCAGCTCTGGACAGGGGGCTTACGAGCAGTACTTC. Its translation: CASSSGQGAYEQYF.

The chain links TRBV6-5 to TRBJ1-5; no clear D. Germline assignment: CDR1 MNHEY and CDR2 SVGAGI. This CDR3 is 14 amino acids long. V lost 0 bases to trimming and J lost 3 bases, with 6 bases between them. The CDR3 DNA is TGTGCCAGCAGTTACTCACAGCTCAATCAGCCCCAGCATTTT. It is translated as CASSYSQLNQPQHF.

The chain couples TRBV5-1 to TRBJ1-4; D is possibly TRBD1 (6 bases). CDR1 is SGHRS, CDR2 YFSETQ, per germline. Deletions cut 5 bases from V and 5 bases from J, with 13 bases between. The CDR3 contains 14 residues. CDR3 residues: CASSYGQQNEKLFF. As DNA, the CDR3 is TGCGCCAGCAGTTACGGACAGCAGAATGAAAAACTGTTTTTT.

The gene calls are TRBV10-2 and TRBJ1-5, with 11 positions matching TRBD1. The germline gives CDR1 WSHSY, CDR2 SAAADI. J lost 4 bases, V lost 6 bases, and 2 bases had no gene match. The CDR3 has 14 residues. In nucleotides, the CDR3 is TGCGCCAGCAGCGGGACAGGGGGTAATCAGCCCCAGCATTTT. Protein: CASSGTGGNQPQHF.

The chain links TRBV7-3 to TRBJ1-1; 7 nucleotides match TRBD1. After removal of 1 base from V and 1 base from J, the junction contained 0 bases not matched to a gene. The CDR3 spans 14 residues. Looked up from germline, CDR1 is SGHTA and CDR2 is FQGTGA. Here the CDR3 DNA reads TGTGCCAGCAGCTTAAGGGACAGGAACACTGAAGCTTTCTTT. Translated: CASSLRDRNTEAFF.

The chain recombines TRBV13 with TRBJ2-3, with TRBD2 matching 12 bases. Germline values: CDR1 PRHDT, CDR2 FYEKMQ (reference sequence). Losses at the gene ends were 4 bases for V and 2 bases for J; bases not matched to a gene: 4. The CDR3 length is 16 residues. The chain's CDR3 is CASSYPSGRDTDTQYF. CDR3 bases: TGTGCCAGCAGCTACCCTAGCGGGAGGGACACAGATACGCAGTATTTT.

J is TRBJ2-7 and V is TRBV9, with D possibly being TRBD1 (6 bases). The germline gives CDR1 SGDLS, CDR2 YYNGEE. The CDR3 has 16 amino acids. Trimming left V 3 bases short and J 0 bases short, with 16 bases between. CDR3 loop: CASSADRGFSSYEQYF. Here the CDR3 DNA reads TGTGCCAGCAGCGCCGATAGGGGGTTCTCCTCCTACGAGCAGTACTTC.

The CDR3 sequence is CATSDLQQGIWNEQFF. The CDR3 bases are TGTGCCACCAGTGATTTGCAGCAGGGGATCTGGAATGAGCAGTTCTTC. V gene TRBV24-1 combines with J gene TRBJ2-1; TRBD1 might be the D (6 bases). CDR3 length: 16 residues. CDR1 is KGHDR and CDR2 is SFDVKD in the germline V gene. Trimming took off 0 bases at V and 7 bases at J, with 15 bases between the two ends.

The rearrangement links TRBV30 to TRBJ1-1; a possible D gene is TRBD1 (6 bases). Trimming shortened V by 1 base and J by 0 bases, and 18 bases separated the two germline ends. This CDR3 contains 17 residues. The germline CDR1 and CDR2 sequences are GTSNPN and SVGIG (reference sequence). The CDR3 spells CAWSGGRLTAVNTEAFF. The CDR3 bases are TGTGCCTGGAGTGGGGGGCGATTGACAGCGGTGAACACTGAAGCTTTCTTT.

The chain couples TRBV3-1 (or the pseudogene TRBV3-2) to TRBJ1-6; a possible D gene is TRBD1 (6 bases). The V and J ends lost 7 bases and 7 bases respectively, with 11 bases between them. Germline CDR1 is LGHDT and CDR2 is YNNKEL (reference sequence). The CDR3 contains 13 residues. This CDR3 reads CASTSDRNSPLHF. CDR3 nucleotides: TGTGCCAGCACTTCGGACAGAAATTCACCCCTCCACTTT.

The chain recombines TRBV9 with TRBJ2-7; weak D call: TRBD2 (6 bases). Trimming shortened V by 0 bases and J by 5 bases, and 12 bases separated the two germline ends. The CDR3 has 14 residues. From germline, CDR1 is SGDLS and CDR2 YYNGEE. CDR3 sequence (DNA): TGTGCCAGCAGCGTAGGGGGAGGAATAAACGAGCAGTACTTC. It translates to CASSVGGGINEQYF.

The CDR3 sequence: CASSLGAGIDSPLHF. The CDR3 DNA is TGTGCCAGCAGCTTAGGGGCAGGGATCGATTCACCCCTCCACTTT. This chain connects TRBV7-9 to TRBJ1-6, with a tentative D call TRBD1 (5 bases). Trimming took off 1 base at V and 8 bases at J, with 12 bases between the two ends. Germline V gene sequence: CDR1 SEHNR, CDR2 FQNEAQ (reference sequence). The CDR3 consists of 15 residues.

The V and J genes are TRBV11-2 and TRBJ2-7, with D possibly TRBD1 on 6 matching bases. The ends were cut back, 5 bases at V and 0 bases at J, with 11 bases in the middle. CDR1 and CDR2 (germline): SGHAT, FQNNGV. This CDR3 is built from 14 residues. For the CDR3, the DNA is TGTGCCAGCAGCGCCGACAGGAGCTCCTACGAGCAGTACTTC. It yields the protein CASSADRSSYEQYF.

The chain employs TRBV2 and TRBJ2-4; D not resolved. The CDR3 is 14 amino acids. Trimming removed 7 bases from V and 8 bases from J, with 18 bases in between. In germline, CDR1 is SNHLY, CDR2 FYNNEI. The DNA of the CDR3 is TGTGCCAGCACCGGCCCCCCCCTCCGGGACATTCAGTACTTC. Translated: CASTGPPLRDIQYF. Based on the CDR3 plus reference TRBV2 and TRBJ2-4, the full variable domain is EPEVTQTPSHQVTQMGQEVILRCVPISNHLYFYWYRQILGQKVEFLVSFYNNEISEKSEIFDDQFSVERPDGSNFTLKIRSTKLEDSAMYFCASTGPPLRDIQYFGAGTRLSVL.

This clone was detected once. This chain joins TRBV24-1 and TRBJ2-1; tentative D call: TRBD1 (5 bases). The CDR3 has 15 residues. The germline gives CDR1 KGHDR, CDR2 SFDVKD. V dropped 10 bases and J dropped 7 bases, with 22 bases sitting between them. CDR3 amino acids: CATTLPPRARNEQFF. Here the CDR3 DNA reads TGTGCCACAACCCTCCCCCCCAGGGCGCGGAATGAGCAGTTCTTC.

The chain employs TRBV6-1 and TRBJ1-2, with 7 bases aligning to TRBD1. J was trimmed by 4 bases and V by 3 bases; bases with no gene match: 5. This CDR3 region has 14 residues. The V gene's germline CDR1 is MNHNS and CDR2 SASEGT. The DNA for the CDR3 is TGTGCCAGCAGTGATCGGGACAGAGTCTATGGCTACACCTTC. It translates to CASSDRDRVYGYTF.

This clone appeared once. V usage is TRBV7-2 and J usage is TRBJ2-5; D may be TRBD2 (6 bases). CDR1 and CDR2 (germline): SGHTA, FQGNSA. The CDR3 length is 13 residues. V shed 0 bases and J shed 5 bases, with 7 bases lying between them. The CDR3 nucleotides are TGTGCCAGCAGCTTAGCCCTAGCGGAGACCCAGTACTTC. This encodes CASSLALAETQYF.

V is TRBV6-5 and J is TRBJ2-3; 7 bases match TRBD2. J was trimmed by 5 bases and V by 7 bases; bases with no gene match: 6. Germline CDR1 MNHEY, CDR2 SVGAGI. The CDR3 runs 13 residues. CDR3 protein: CASNAGERDTQYF. In DNA form, the CDR3 reads TGTGCCAGCAACGCGGGGGAACGAGATACGCAGTATTTT.

This chain uses TRBV2 with TRBJ2-5, with 12 bases fitting TRBD2. J gave up 1 base and V 5 bases, and 2 bases lay outside the gene matches. Per germline, CDR1 SNHLY and CDR2 FYNNEI. The CDR3 spans 15 residues. CDR3 amino acids: CASSTSGGLQETQYF. The CDR3 coding sequence is TGTGCCAGCAGTACTAGCGGGGGGCTCCAAGAGACCCAGTACTTC.

V and J are TRBV5-1 and TRBJ1-5; 10 nucleotides line up with TRBD1. J lost 2 bases, V lost 4 bases, and 3 bases had no gene match. This CDR3 spans 15 amino acids. The germline V gene encodes CDR1 SGHRS and CDR2 YFSETQ. CDR3 sequence reads: CASSDGTGGNQPQHF. For the CDR3, the DNA is TGCGCCAGCAGCGATGGGACAGGGGGCAATCAGCCCCAGCATTTT.

The chain has TRBV28 and TRBJ2-5, with D perhaps matching TRBD1 (5 bases). The CDR3 is made up of 16 amino acids. Between the trimmed V and J ends, which lost 5 bases and 6 bases, there was a span of 22 bases. Germline values: CDR1 MDHEN, CDR2 SYDVKM. The CDR3: CASSPPDSRILKTQYF. The CDR3 DNA reads TGTGCCAGCAGTCCGCCCGACAGCCGAATTCTGAAGACCCAGTACTTC.